The 21 T cell receptor beta chains presented below share a single source sample, sequenced in a study of cytomegalovirus exposure and HLA in healthy donors. Both 60 Vbeta primers and 13 Jbeta primers went into the PCR. TCRdb's table, derived via immunoSEQ multiplex PCR, lists solely in-frame clones and lacks some. In the table there are around 100,000 clones, around 79% of which are singletons. Sequencing was done on a sample of PBMCs. The receptors shown here come from a man aged 50 to 59 in good health and CMV-seropositive.

V is TRBV2 and J is TRBJ2-7; D gene ambiguous. Germline V gene sequence: CDR1 SNHLY, CDR2 FYNNEI. CDR3 length: 14 residues. V dropped 1 base and J dropped 7 bases, with 14 bases sitting between them. The CDR3 sequence is CASSEGISDGEQYF. The CDR3 DNA reads TGTGCCAGCAGTGAAGGGATCTCTGACGGGGAGCAGTACTTC.

CDR3 protein: CASSPWAHEQYF. The CDR3 DNA reads as TGTGCCAGCAGCCCCTGGGCCCACGAGCAGTACTTC. The rearrangement joins TRBV7-2 to TRBJ2-7, with D hard to call. Trimming took off 5 bases at V and 5 bases at J, with 10 bases between the two ends. Germline lookup yields CDR1 SGHTA and CDR2 FQGNSA. The CDR3 is made up of 12 amino acids.

This clone was found a few times. The CDR3 DNA reads as TGTGCCACCAGCAGAGATCCTCTTAATGAAAAACTGTTTTTT. Protein sequence: CATSRDPLNEKLFF. The rearrangement joins TRBV15 to TRBJ1-4; the D is unclear. The ends were cut back, 0 bases at V and 4 bases at J, with 6 bases in the middle. The CDR3 is 14 amino acids. Germline V gene sequence: CDR1 LNHNV, CDR2 YYDKDF (reference sequence).

The genes are TRBV27 and TRBJ2-1; TRBD2 matches at 13 bases. The length of the CDR3 is 19 residues. CDR1 is MNHEY, CDR2 SMNVEV, per germline (reference sequence). Losses at the gene ends were 4 bases for V and 6 bases for J; bases not matched to a gene: 15. CDR3 in amino acids: CASSSRLAGGTLASNEQFF. In nucleotides, the CDR3 is TGTGCCAGCAGTTCCCGACTAGCGGGAGGTACCCTGGCGAGCAATGAGCAGTTCTTC.

V and J are TRBV18 and TRBJ2-7, with TRBD1 matching over 8 bases. Looked up from germline, CDR1 is KGHSH and CDR2 is LQKENI. This CDR3 region has 16 residues. J lost 5 bases, V lost 2 bases, and 11 bases had no gene match. CDR3 nucleotide sequence: TGTGCCAGCTCACCAATAGCGACAGGGGAGAAGAACGAGCAGTACTTC. It encodes CASSPIATGEKNEQYF.

The J gene is TRBJ2-3, the V gene TRBV5-6; D ambiguous. Per germline, CDR1 SGHDT and CDR2 YYEEEE. The CDR3 length is 15 residues. Trimming cost V 0 bases and J 3 bases, with 11 bases left between them. CDR3 sequence reads: CASSLVGRRTDTQYF. In nucleotides, the CDR3 is TGTGCCAGCAGCTTGGTGGGCAGACGGACAGATACGCAGTATTTT.

The V call is TRBV28, the J call TRBJ1-3; D is uncertain. The ends were cut back, 5 bases at V and 2 bases at J, with 7 bases in the middle. CDR3 length equals 13 residues. The germline gives CDR1 MDHEN, CDR2 SYDVKM. The CDR3 coding sequence is TGTGCCAGCAGTCCCTACCCTGGAAACACCATATATTTT. This encodes CASSPYPGNTIYF.

This clone has a single count. V gene TRBV6-1 combines with J gene TRBJ2-7, with TRBD2 identical over 11 bases. There are 14 residues in the CDR3. Trimming at V came to 2 bases and at J to 6 bases, leaving 3 bases not matched to a gene. Germline CDR1 reads MNHNS; CDR2 reads SASEGT. DNA for the CDR3: TGTGCCAGCAGTGAACAGACTAGCGGGACCGAGCAGTACTTC. Protein product: CASSEQTSGTEQYF.

This clone was detected a few times. The rearrangement links TRBV5-1 to TRBJ2-3; D is undetermined. Germline values: CDR1 SGHRS, CDR2 YFSETQ. The CDR3 has 14 amino acids. Trimming removed 0 bases at V and 1 base at J, with 6 bases between. The CDR3: CASSLDEGTDTQYF. CDR3 bases: TGCGCCAGCAGCTTGGATGAGGGCACAGATACGCAGTATTTT.

About this clone: Within the sample, other DNA sequences also encode this same CDR3. The chain recombines TRBV4-2 with TRBJ2-7; TRBD2 matches 8 bases. This CDR3 comprises 16 residues. CDR1 is LGHNA, CDR2 YNFKEQ, per germline. V shed 0 bases, J shed 2 bases, and the junction held 6 bases outside the gene matches. CDR3 residues: CASSQDLLAGPYEQYF. Written as DNA, the CDR3 is TGTGCCAGCAGCCAAGATCTGTTAGCGGGGCCCTACGAGCAGTACTTC.

The chain links TRBV30 to TRBJ2-2; TRBD1 agrees at 9 bases. In germline, CDR1 is GTSNPN, CDR2 SVGIG (reference sequence). The V gene end was trimmed by 8 bases and the J gene end by 5 bases; junction bases not matched to a gene: 9. The CDR3 extends over 14 amino acids. CDR3 sequence reads: CAHSRDRVTGELFF. CDR3 in DNA: TGTGCCCACTCTCGGGACAGGGTTACCGGGGAGCTGTTTTTT.

The V call is TRBV30, the J call TRBJ2-7, with D maybe TRBD1 (6 bases). Looked up from germline, CDR1 is GTSNPN and CDR2 is SVGIG (reference sequence). CDR3 size: 11 residues. V was trimmed by 5 bases and J by 10 bases, leaving 15 bases between them. The chain's CDR3 is CAWQTGTKQYF. CDR3 bases: TGTGCCTGGCAGACCGGGACAAAACAGTACTTC.

The V call is TRBV28, the J call TRBJ1-4, with 11 bases aligning to TRBD1. Germline assignment: CDR1 MDHEN and CDR2 SYDVKM. Trimming took 5 bases from V and 7 from J; bases not matched to a gene: 3. This CDR3 is 14 amino acids long. In DNA form, the CDR3 reads TGTGCCAGCAGTACGGGACAGGGGGGTGAAAAACTGTTTTTT. Residues: CASSTGQGGEKLFF.

This chain links TRBV29-1 with TRBJ2-7, with TRBD2 identical over 8 bases. Per germline, CDR1 SQVTM and CDR2 ANQGSEA. The V and J ends lost 4 bases and 5 bases, in that order; junction bases with no gene match: 13. CDR3 length: 15 amino acids. CDR3 protein: CSVGNKAGVGHEQYF. In DNA form, the CDR3 reads TGCAGCGTTGGCAATAAAGCGGGAGTGGGCCACGAGCAGTACTTC.

Comments on this clone: The junction differs from germline at one of its ends, possibly a read error. The gene calls are TRBV18 and TRBJ2-3; 10 positions agree with TRBD1. Germline assignment: CDR1 KGHSH and CDR2 LQKENI. CDR3 length: 21 amino acids. In DNA form, the CDR3 reads TGTGCCAGCTCAACACCCGGGACAGGGGCTCGAGGGGCTGATAGCACAGATACGCAGTATTTT. It codes for CASSTPGTGARGADSTDTQYF.

This clone was picked up a small number of times. The genes are TRBV30 and TRBJ1-6, with 8 nucleotides matching TRBD1. Germline-derived CDR1 and CDR2 are GTSNPN and SVGIG (reference sequence). The J segment lost 11 bases and the V segment lost 4 bases, leaving 4 bases of the junction unmatched. This CDR3 is built from 12 residues. The CDR3 sequence is CAWMTGAAPLHF. The CDR3, as DNA: TGTGCCTGGATGACAGGGGCGGCACCCCTCCACTTT.

This clone was observed a single time. The V call is TRBV6-1, the J call TRBJ1-1, with D possibly being TRBD1 (5 bases). In germline, CDR1 is MNHNS, CDR2 SASEGT. This CDR3 is built from 14 residues. Trimming cost V 8 bases and J 5 bases, with 18 bases left between them. The CDR3 sequence is CASPPDGGRTEAFF. The DNA of the CDR3 is TGTGCCAGCCCCCCCGACGGGGGACGTACTGAAGCTTTCTTT.

CDR3 amino acids: CASSLVGGVLSNQPQHF. The CDR3 DNA reads as TGTGCCAGCAGCCTCGTGGGAGGGGTCCTAAGCAATCAGCCCCAGCATTTT. V and J are TRBV27 and TRBJ1-5; D possibly corresponds to TRBD1 (5 bases). This CDR3 comprises 17 residues. V was clipped by 6 bases and J by 1 base, with 19 bases between them. Germline CDR1 reads MNHEY; CDR2 reads SMNVEV (reference sequence).

The rearrangement joins TRBV5-1 to TRBJ1-1; 7 nucleotides line up with TRBD1. J was trimmed by 7 bases and V by 1 base; bases with no gene match: 10. The CDR3 is made up of 15 amino acids. CDR1 and CDR2 from the germline V gene are SGHRS and YFSETQ. The CDR3 region has the DNA TGCGCCAGCAGCTTGAGGACAGGCCCGGGGGTTGAAGCTTTCTTT. Amino acids: CASSLRTGPGVEAFF. The entire variable domain, with the rest obtained from reference TRBV5-1 and TRBJ1-1, is as follows: KAGVTQTPRYLIKTRGQQVTLSCSPISGHRSVSWYQQTPGQGLQFLFEYFSETQRNKGNFPGRFSGRQFSNSRSEMNVSTLELGDSALYLCASSLRTGPGVEAFFGQGTRLTVV.

This rearrangement joins TRBV28 to TRBJ2-3; 7 positions agree with TRBD2. The ends lost 6 bases at V and 4 bases at J; junction bases unmatched: 4. The CDR3 has 13 residues. Germline V gene data show CDR1 as MDHEN and CDR2 as SYDVKM. This CDR3 is CASSYSGSDTQYF. Written as DNA, the CDR3 is TGTGCCAGCAGCTATAGCGGGTCAGATACGCAGTATTTT.

V usage is TRBV7-2 and J usage is TRBJ2-7, with TRBD2 matching over 13 bases. The J segment lost 5 bases and the V segment lost 4 bases, leaving 8 bases of the junction unmatched. The CDR3 is 16 residues long. Germline V gene lookup returns CDR1 SGHTA and CDR2 FQGNSA. The CDR3 loop is CASSSPGLAGENEQYF. The CDR3 nucleotides are TGTGCCAGCAGCTCGCCAGGACTAGCGGGAGAGAACGAGCAGTACTTC.